This T cell receptor (beta chain) was retrieved from a study of blood T cell repertoires in COVID-19. The wider study: The analysed material was cDNA or gDNA that came from T cells, B-cell-depleted T cells, or PBMCs.

How the authors handled the data: Nucleated cell number was recorded as an estimate derived from reference gene primer amplification. Method: immunoSEQ multiplex PCR; TCRdb's copy keeps in-frame clones and lacks some. Clonal size and the V and J genes are those of that table, whereas D and trimming came from the DNA. Of about 220,000 clones detected, 82% appear once; the ten largest clones hold approximately 4%. Per the germline V gene, CDR1 is SQVTM and CDR2 is ANQGSEA. The CDR3 has 11 residues if both end residues are counted. To note about this clone: The limits of the CDR3 on the DNA are not certain, so only TCRdb's listed CDR3 is given.

The sequence derives from a woman older than 75 with acute or convalescent COVID-19. Sequenced input: peripheral blood. The rearrangement links TRBV29-1 to TRBJ1-1. The CDR3 reads CSVGVGSGSFF.